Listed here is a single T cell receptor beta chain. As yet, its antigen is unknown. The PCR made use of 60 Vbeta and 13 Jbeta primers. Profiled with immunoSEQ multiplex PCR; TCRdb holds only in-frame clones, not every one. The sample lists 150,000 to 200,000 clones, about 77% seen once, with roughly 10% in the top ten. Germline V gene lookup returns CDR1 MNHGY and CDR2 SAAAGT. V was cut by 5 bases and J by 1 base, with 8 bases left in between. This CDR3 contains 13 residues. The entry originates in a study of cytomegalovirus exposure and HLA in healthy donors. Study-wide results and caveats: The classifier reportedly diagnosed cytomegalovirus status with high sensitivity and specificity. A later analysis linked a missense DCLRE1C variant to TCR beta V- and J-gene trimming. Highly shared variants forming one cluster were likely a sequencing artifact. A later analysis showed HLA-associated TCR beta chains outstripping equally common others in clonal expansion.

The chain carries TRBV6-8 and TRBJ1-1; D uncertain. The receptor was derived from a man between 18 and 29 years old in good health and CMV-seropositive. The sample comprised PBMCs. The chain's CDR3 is CASSPNPNTEAFF. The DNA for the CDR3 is TGTGCCAGCAGTCCCAATCCGAACACTGAAGCTTTCTTT.